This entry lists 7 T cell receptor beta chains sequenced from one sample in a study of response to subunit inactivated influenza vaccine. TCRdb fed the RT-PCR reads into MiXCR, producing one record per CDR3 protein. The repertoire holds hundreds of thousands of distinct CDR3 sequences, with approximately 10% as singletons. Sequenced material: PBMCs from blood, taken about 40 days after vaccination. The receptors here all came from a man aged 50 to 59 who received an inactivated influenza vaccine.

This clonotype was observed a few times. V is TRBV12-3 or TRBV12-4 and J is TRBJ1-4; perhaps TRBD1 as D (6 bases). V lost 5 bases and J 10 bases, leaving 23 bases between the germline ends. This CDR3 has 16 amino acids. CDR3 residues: CASSLTLDRWRRKLFF. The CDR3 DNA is TGTGCCAGCAGTCTCACCCTCGACAGGTGGAGGAGAAAACTGTTTTTT.

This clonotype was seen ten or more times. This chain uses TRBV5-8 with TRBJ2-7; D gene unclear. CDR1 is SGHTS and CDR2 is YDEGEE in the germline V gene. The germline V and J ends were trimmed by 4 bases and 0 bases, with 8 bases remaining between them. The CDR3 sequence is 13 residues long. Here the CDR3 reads CASSLRYSYEQYF. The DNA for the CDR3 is TGTGCCAGCAGCCTCAGATACTCCTACGAGCAGTACTTC.

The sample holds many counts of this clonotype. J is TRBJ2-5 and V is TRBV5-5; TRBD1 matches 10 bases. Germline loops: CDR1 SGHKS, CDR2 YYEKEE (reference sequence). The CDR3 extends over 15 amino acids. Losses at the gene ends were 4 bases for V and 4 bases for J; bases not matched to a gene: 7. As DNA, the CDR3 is TGTGCCAGCAGCCGCCCGGGACAGGGGCTAGAGACCCAGTACTTC. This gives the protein CASSRPGQGLETQYF. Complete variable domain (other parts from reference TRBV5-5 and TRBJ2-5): DAGVTQSPTHLIKTRGQQVTLRCSPISGHKSVSWYQQVLGQGPQFIFQYYEKEERGRGNFPDRFSARQFPNYSSELNVNALLLGDSALYLCASSRPGQGLETQYFGPGTRLLVL.

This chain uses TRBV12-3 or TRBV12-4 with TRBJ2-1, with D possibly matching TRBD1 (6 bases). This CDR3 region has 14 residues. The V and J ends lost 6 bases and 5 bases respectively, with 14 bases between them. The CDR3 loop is CASRVGTIHNEQFF. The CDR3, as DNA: TGTGCCAGCAGGGTCGGGACAATACACAATGAGCAGTTCTTC.

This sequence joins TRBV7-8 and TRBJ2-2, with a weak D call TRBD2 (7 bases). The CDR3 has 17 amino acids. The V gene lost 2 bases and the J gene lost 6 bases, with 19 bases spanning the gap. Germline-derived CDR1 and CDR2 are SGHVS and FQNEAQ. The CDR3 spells CASSLLGGGERAGELFF. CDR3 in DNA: TGTGCCAGCAGCTTATTAGGAGGGGGGGAAAGAGCCGGGGAGCTGTTTTTT.

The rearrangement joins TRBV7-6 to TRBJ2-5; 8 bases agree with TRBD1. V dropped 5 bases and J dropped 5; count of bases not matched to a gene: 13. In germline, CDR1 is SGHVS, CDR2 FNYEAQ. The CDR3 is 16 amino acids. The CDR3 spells CASSQGARAAVETQYF. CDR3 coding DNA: TGTGCCAGCAGCCAGGGGGCGCGGGCAGCTGTTGAGACCCAGTACTTC.

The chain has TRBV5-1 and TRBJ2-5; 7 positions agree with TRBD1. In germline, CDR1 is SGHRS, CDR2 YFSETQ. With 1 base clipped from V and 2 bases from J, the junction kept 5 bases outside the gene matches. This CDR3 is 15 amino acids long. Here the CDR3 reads CASSLMPGGQETQYF. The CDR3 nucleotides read TGCGCCAGCAGCTTGATGCCAGGGGGACAAGAGACCCAGTACTTC.